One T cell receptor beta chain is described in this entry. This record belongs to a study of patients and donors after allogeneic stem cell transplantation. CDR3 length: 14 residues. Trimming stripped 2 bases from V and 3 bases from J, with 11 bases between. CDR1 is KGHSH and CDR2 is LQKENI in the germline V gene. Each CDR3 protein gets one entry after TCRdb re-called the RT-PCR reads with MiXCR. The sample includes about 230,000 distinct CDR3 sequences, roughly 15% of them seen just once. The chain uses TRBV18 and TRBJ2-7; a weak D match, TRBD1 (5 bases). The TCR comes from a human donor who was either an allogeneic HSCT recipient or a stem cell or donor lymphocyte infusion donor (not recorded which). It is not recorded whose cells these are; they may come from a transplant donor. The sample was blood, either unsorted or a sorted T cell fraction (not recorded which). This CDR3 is CASSPKGLGYEQYF. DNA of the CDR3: TGTGCCAGCTCACCAAAGGGGCTTGGCTACGAGCAGTACTTC.